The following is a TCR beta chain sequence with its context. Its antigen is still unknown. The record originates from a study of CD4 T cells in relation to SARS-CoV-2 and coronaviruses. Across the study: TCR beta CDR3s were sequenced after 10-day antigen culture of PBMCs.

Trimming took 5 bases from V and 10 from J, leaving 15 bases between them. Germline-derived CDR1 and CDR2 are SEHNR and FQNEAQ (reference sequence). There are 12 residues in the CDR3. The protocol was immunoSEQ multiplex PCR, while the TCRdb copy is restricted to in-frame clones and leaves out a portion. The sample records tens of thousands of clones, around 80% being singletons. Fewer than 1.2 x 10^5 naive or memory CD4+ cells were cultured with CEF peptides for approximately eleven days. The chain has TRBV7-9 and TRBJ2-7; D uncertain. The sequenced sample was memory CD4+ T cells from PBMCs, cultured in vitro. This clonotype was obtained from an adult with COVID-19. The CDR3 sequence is CASSRPATPQYF. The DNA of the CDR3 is TGTGCCAGCAGCCGTCCGGCGACTCCCCAGTACTTC.